Listed below are T cell receptor beta chains from one sample, sequenced in a study of T cell responses to AZD1222 COVID-19 vaccine. Clones were read by immunoSEQ multiplex PCR, and TCRdb kept only the in-frame ones, dropping some. This sample has 150,000 to 200,000 clones, with roughly 88% found just once. The source material was peripheral blood, sampled 28 days after the second AZD1222 dose. Source of these receptors: an adult who received the AZD1222 COVID-19 vaccine. CDR3s include the opening cysteine and the closing phenylalanine or tryptophan. D genes are given only for firm matches. Rows may omit the clone size; those that give it use once, few, many or a size class.

TRBJ1-6 | NA | TRBD1 | TRBV6-2/TRBV6-3 | CASSSGQGSPLHF | TGTGCCAGCAGTTCGGGACAGGGGTCCCCCCTCCACTTT
TRBJ2-3 | few | NA | TRBV7-8 | CASSLATGDTQYF | TGTGCCAGCAGTCTAGCCACAGGGGATACGCAGTATTTT
TRBJ1-5 | NA | TRBD1 | TRBV24-1 | CATSDGDRGNFQPQHF | TGTGCCACCAGTGACGGAGACAGGGGCAACTTTCAGCCCCAGCATTTT
TRBJ1-2 | NA | TRBD1 | TRBV28 | CASSPGQGALGYTF | TGTGCCAGCAGTCCGGGACAGGGGGCGCTTGGCTACACCTTC
TRBJ1-6 | NA | NA | TRBV5-8 | CASSFTLGQSSSSPLHF | TGTGCCAGCAGCTTTACCCTCGGACAGTCGTCTTCTTCACCCCTCCACTTT
TRBJ2-5 | NA | NA | TRBV28 | CASTYRGLETQYF | TGTGCCAGCACTTACCGGGGATTAGAGACCCAGTACTTC
TRBJ1-1 | NA | NA | TRBV28 | CASSPRRGNTEAFF | TGTGCCAGCAGTCCACGACGGGGAAACACTGAAGCTTTCTTT
TRBJ2-3 | NA | NA | TRBV9 | CASSATLQERTDTQYF | TGTGCCAGCAGCGCTACTCTCCAGGAGCGCACAGATACGCAGTATTTT
TRBJ1-2 | NA | NA | TRBV5-1 | CASSFAGVEGYTF | TGCGCCAGCAGCTTTGCAGGGGTTGAGGGCTACACCTTC
TRBJ1-1 | NA | TRBD1 | TRBV30 | CAWAARGRGNTEAFF | TGTGCCTGGGCGGCCAGGGGGCGAGGAAACACTGAAGCTTTCTTT
TRBJ2-5 | NA | TRBD2 | TRBV27 | CASSESRAGGETQYF | TGTGCCAGCAGTGAATCGAGAGCGGGAGGAGAGACCCAGTACTTC
TRBJ1-2 | NA | NA | TRBV5-6 | CASSSNYGYTF | TGTGCCAGCAGTTCTAACTATGGCTACACCTTC
TRBJ1-6 | NA | NA | TRBV6-5 | CASSYDQGRSPLHF | TGTGCCAGCAGTTACGATCAGGGTCGATCACCCCTCCACTTT
TRBJ1-1 | NA | TRBD1 | TRBV29-1 | CSVDLRTGGTEAFF | TGCAGCGTTGATCTTAGGACAGGGGGCACTGAAGCTTTCTTT
TRBJ2-7 | NA | NA | TRBV7-2 | CASREGGTGTYEQYF | TGTGCCAGCAGAGAAGGAGGGACGGGAACCTACGAGCAGTACTTC
TRBJ1-6 | NA | NA | TRBV9 | CASSGGYFNSPLHF | TGTGCCAGCAGCGGAGGGTATTTCAATTCACCCCTCCACTTT
TRBJ2-1 | NA | NA | TRBV18 | CASSPEGEQFF | TGTGCCAGCTCACCAGAGGGTGAGCAGTTCTTC
TRBJ1-2 | once | NA | TRBV2 | CASSEEGSYGYTF | TGTGCCAGCAGTGAGGAGGGGAGCTATGGCTACACCTTC
TRBJ2-3 | NA | NA | TRBV6-5 | CATRDGSTDTQYF | TGTGCCACCCGGGACGGCAGCACAGATACGCAGTATTTT
TRBJ2-7 | NA | NA | TRBV5-6 | CASSFGEPYEQYF | TGTGCCAGCAGCTTCGGGGAACCCTACGAGCAGTACTTC
TRBJ1-2 | NA | TRBD1 | TRBV28 | CATDRVYGYTF | TGTGCCACAGACAGGGTCTATGGCTACACCTTC
TRBJ2-2 | NA | TRBD2 | TRBV4-3 | CASRVAGRATGELFF | TGCGCCAGCAGGGTAGCGGGGAGGGCCACCGGGGAGCTGTTTTTT
TRBJ1-2 | NA | TRBD1 | TRBV28 | CASRLGGQRLTNYGYTF | TGTGCCAGCAGACTCGGGGGACAGAGGCTCACGAACTATGGCTACACCTTC
TRBJ1-5 | NA | TRBD1 | TRBV11-2 | CASSQDRGPQPQHF | TGTGCCAGCAGCCAGGACAGGGGGCCTCAGCCCCAGCATTTT
TRBJ2-1 | NA | TRBD2 | TRBV29-1 | CSVVAGASSNEQFF | TGCAGCGTTGTAGCGGGAGCATCCAGCAATGAGCAGTTCTTC
TRBJ1-2 | NA | TRBD1 | TRBV3-1/TRBV3-2 | CASSQEGQSYGYTF | TGTGCCAGCAGCCAAGAGGGACAGTCCTATGGCTACACCTTC
TRBJ2-1 | NA | NA | TRBV7-9 | CASSLGQVRFNEQFF | TGTGCCAGCAGCTTAGGACAGGTCCGCTTCAATGAGCAGTTCTTC
TRBJ1-5 | NA | TRBD1 | TRBV30 | CAWRLTGQVGTFSNQPQHF | TGTGCCTGGAGACTAACGGGACAGGTAGGAACCTTTAGCAATCAGCCCCAGCATTTT
TRBJ2-2 | NA | NA | TRBV6-5 | CASRDTGNTGELFF | TGTGCCAGCAGAGATACGGGAAACACCGGGGAGCTGTTTTTT
TRBJ2-7 | NA | NA | TRBV12-3/TRBV12-4 | CASSQDSYEQYF | TGTGCCAGCAGCCAGGACAGCTACGAGCAGTACTTC
TRBJ1-1 | NA | NA | TRBV5-1 | CASSFEGNTEAFF | TGCGCCAGCAGCTTCGAGGGGAACACTGAAGCTTTCTTT
TRBJ2-3 | NA | TRBD2 | TRBV7-9 | CASGDLAGAGDTQYF | TGTGCCAGCGGGGATCTAGCGGGAGCCGGAGATACGCAGTATTTT
TRBJ2-1 | NA | NA | TRBV28 | CASSLSPGLGSSYNEQFF | TGTGCCAGCAGTTTATCGCCAGGGCTCGGAAGCTCCTACAATGAGCAGTTCTTC
TRBJ2-3 | NA | TRBD2 | TRBV7-2 | CASSSLNGGDTQYF | TGTGCCAGCAGCAGTCTAAACGGGGGGGATACGCAGTATTTT
TRBJ1-6 | NA | NA | TRBV2 | CASSDRGGSPLHF | TGTGCCAGCAGTGACAGGGGAGGTTCACCCCTCCACTTT
TRBJ1-4 | NA | NA | TRBV11-2 | CASSRGGHEKLFF | TGTGCCAGCAGTCGGGGGGGTCACGAAAAACTGTTTTTT
TRBJ2-3 | few | NA | TRBV2 | CASPHRESTDTQYF | TGTGCCAGCCCCCACAGGGAGAGCACAGATACGCAGTATTTT
TRBJ2-6 | NA | NA | TRBV9 | CASSFRGSGANVLTF | TGTGCCAGCAGTTTTAGGGGGTCCGGGGCCAACGTCCTGACTTTC
TRBJ2-3 | NA | NA | TRBV20-1 | CSASDGILIDSTDTQYF | TGCAGTGCTAGTGACGGGATTTTGATAGATAGCACAGATACGCAGTATTTT
TRBJ2-6 | NA | TRBD2 | TRBV24-1 | CATSDPLAGASGANVLTF | TGTGCCACCAGTGACCCCCTAGCGGGGGCCTCTGGGGCCAACGTCCTGACTTTC
TRBJ1-2 | NA | NA | TRBV6-5 | CASSYSTAQNYGYTF | TGTGCCAGCAGTTACTCGACAGCACAAAATTATGGCTACACCTTC
TRBJ1-2 | NA | TRBD1 | TRBV7-8 | CASSSFFGTDYGYTF | TGTGCCAGCAGCTCTTTTTTCGGGACAGACTATGGCTACACCTTC
TRBJ2-7 | few | NA | TRBV28 | CASSFSAGRLYEQYF | TGTGCCAGCAGTTTCTCAGCGGGCAGGCTTTACGAGCAGTACTTC
TRBJ2-7 | NA | NA | TRBV28 | CASSTVPRQQYF | TGTGCCAGCAGCACCGTACCGAGGCAGCAGTACTTC
TRBJ1-6 | NA | NA | TRBV6-5 | CASSLFGNSPLHF | TGTGCCAGCAGTCTCTTCGGAAATTCACCCCTCCACTTT